The entry that follows covers one TCR beta chain sequence. Its antigen is currently not known. Qualities for individual bases were not recorded, and no much larger clone is one base off. Donors were six healthy women forming three monozygous twin pairs. All three twin pairs had been reared together and were thought likely to have met the same infectious agents and vaccines. TCR cDNA libraries were prepared from RNA that had been isolated from peripheral blood mononuclear cells. The library came from 5' RACE. The run used an Illumina Genome Analyzer IIx. The RNA-based TCR cDNA libraries were made using a previously described protocol that was modified in several ways. Sample-specific barcodes were introduced on both ends of each TCR cDNA library during cDNA synthesis and amplification to prevent cross-contamination. The original methods were these. Between about 90,000 and nearly 500,000 clonotypes were identified per individual, with 2.2 to 3.6 million CDR3-containing reads per library. Reads with improper barcode index combinations were discarded, after which clonesets were built for each library with the MiTCR software. While assembling CDR3 clonotypes, MiTCR filtered or rescued low-quality reads and corrected PCR and sequencing errors. Artificial out-of-frame clonotypes were removed by being mapped to in-frame sequences, with one indel in the CDR3 allowed. To measure how similar V and J gene usage was between donors, Jensen-Shannon divergence was divided by mean entropy. TCRdb itself trimmed the public reads at Q25 with fastp, ran MiXCR and retained productive beta chains. Each entry merges the rows of one CDR3 protein and shows their most common DNA and genes. Clone size and V and J calls follow TCRdb, not the original study. The sample includes about 370,000 distinct CDR3 sequences, with more than 25% observed a single time. The ten largest clones add up to roughly 6.1% of the sample.

CDR3 length: 15 amino acids, cysteine to phenylalanine. The CDR3 DNA has 45 bases and is translated from base 1. The germline V gene yields MNHEY for CDR1 and SVGEGT for CDR2. Trimming removed 10 bases from V and 7 bases from J; the gene matches leave 15 bases unexplained. This sample is part of a study of identical twins' blood T cells (dated by TCRdb to 2012 to 2015). At the level of the whole study: Some 51 million Illumina reads were obtained across some 12 libraries, comprising six alpha-chain and six beta-chain libraries. TCR alpha and beta chain repertoires of three pairs of monozygous twins were compared using next-generation sequencing to assess genetic influence on repertoire formation. Overall study results and their limits: Independent studies were stated to be required to validate the proposed role of the TCRalpha J segment in MHC recognition during thymic selection. V gene usage was reported to be markedly more similar within twin pairs than between unrelated donors, even among non-selected out-of-frame TCRbeta clonotypes. Among the most abundant TCRbeta clonotypes, each donor shared more CDR3 sequences with her twin than with unrelated donors. The count of CDR3 clonotypes shared by two donors depended mainly on the product of the two donors' cloneset sizes, and twins did not clearly depart from this trend. Because the twins were raised together, environmental influences could not be ruled out as an explanation for the similarity between twins.

Input material: PBMCs. The chain was built from TRBV6-2 or TRBV6-3 and TRBJ2-1, with 8 junctional bases fitting TRBD1. The TCR was taken from a woman aged 18-49 years in good health. This receptor has the CDR3 CAISRDRPRGNEQFF. DNA sequence: TGTGCCATATCCAGGGACAGGCCCCGTGGGAATGAGCAGTTCTTC.